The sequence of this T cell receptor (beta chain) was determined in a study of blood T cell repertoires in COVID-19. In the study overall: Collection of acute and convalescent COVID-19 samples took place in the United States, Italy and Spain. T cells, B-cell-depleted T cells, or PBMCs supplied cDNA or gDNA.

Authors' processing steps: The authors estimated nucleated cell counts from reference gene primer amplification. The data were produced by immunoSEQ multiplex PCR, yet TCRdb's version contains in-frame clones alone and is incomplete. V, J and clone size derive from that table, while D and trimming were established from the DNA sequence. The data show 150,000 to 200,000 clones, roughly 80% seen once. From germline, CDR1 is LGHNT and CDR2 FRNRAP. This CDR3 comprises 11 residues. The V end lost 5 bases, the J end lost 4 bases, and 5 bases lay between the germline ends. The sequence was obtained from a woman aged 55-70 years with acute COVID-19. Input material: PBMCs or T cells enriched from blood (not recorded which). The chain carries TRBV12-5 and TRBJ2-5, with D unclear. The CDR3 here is CASGHGETQYF. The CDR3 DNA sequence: TGTGCTAGTGGTCACGGAGAGACCCAGTACTTC. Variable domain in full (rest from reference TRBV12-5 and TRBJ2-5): DARVTQTPRHKVTEMGQEVTMRCQPILGHNTVFWYRQTMMQGLELLAYFRNRAPLDDSGMPKDRFSAEMPDATLATLKIQPSEPRDSAVYFCASGHGETQYFGPGTRLLVL.